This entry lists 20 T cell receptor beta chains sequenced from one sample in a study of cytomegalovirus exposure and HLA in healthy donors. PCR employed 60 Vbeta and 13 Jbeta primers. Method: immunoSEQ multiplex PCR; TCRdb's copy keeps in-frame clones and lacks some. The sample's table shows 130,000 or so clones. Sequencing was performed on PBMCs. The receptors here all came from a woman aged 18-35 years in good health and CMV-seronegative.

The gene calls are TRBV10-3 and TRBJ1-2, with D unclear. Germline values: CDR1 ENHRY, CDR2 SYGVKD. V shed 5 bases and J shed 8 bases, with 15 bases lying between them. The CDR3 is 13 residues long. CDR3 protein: CAISFEFSGGYTF. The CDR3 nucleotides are TGTGCCATCAGTTTCGAGTTCAGCGGGGGCTACACCTTC.

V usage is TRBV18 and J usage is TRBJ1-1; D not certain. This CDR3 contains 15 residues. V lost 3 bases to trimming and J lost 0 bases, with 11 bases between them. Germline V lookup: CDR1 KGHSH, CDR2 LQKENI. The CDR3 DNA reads TGTGCCAGCTCACCTTCCGTACAGCTGAACACTGAAGCTTTCTTT. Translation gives CASSPSVQLNTEAFF.

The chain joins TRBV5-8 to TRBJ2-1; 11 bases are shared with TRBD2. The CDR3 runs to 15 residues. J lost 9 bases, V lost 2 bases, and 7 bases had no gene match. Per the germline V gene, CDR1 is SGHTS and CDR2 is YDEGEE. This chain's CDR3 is CASSFGLAGGFEQFF. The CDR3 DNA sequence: TGTGCCAGCAGCTTCGGCCTAGCGGGAGGTTTTGAGCAGTTCTTC.

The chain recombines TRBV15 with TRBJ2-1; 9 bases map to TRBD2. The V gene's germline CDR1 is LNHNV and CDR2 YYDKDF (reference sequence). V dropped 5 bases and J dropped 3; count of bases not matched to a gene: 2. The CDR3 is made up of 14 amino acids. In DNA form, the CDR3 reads TGTGCCACCAGCTCTAGCGGGAACTACAATGAGCAGTTCTTC. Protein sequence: CATSSSGNYNEQFF.

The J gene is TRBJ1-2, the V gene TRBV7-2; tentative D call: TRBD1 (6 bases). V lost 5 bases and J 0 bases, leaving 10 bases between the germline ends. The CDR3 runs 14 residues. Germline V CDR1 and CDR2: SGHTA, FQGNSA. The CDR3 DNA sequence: TGTGCCAGCAGCAGAGGACAGCCTAACTATGGCTACACCTTC. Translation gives CASSRGQPNYGYTF.

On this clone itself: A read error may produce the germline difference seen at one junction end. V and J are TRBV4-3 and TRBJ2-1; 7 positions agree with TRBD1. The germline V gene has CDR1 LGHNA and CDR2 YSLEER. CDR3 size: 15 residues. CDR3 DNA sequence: TGCGCCAGCAGCCAACGACAGGGCCGGGTGTATGAGCAGCTCTTC. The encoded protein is CASSQRQGRVYEQLF.

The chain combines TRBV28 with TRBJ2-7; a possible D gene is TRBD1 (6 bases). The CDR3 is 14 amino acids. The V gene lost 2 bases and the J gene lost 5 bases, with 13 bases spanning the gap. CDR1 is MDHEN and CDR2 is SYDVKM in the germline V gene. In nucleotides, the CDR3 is TGTGCCAGCAGTTTACCTGGGGGCGCGCACGAGCAGTACGTC. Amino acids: CASSLPGGAHEQYV.

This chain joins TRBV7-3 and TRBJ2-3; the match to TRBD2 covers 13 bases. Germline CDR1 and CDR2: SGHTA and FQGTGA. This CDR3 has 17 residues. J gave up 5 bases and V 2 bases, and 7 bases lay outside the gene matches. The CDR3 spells CASSLQGTSGTGDTQYF. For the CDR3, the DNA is TGTGCCAGCAGCTTACAAGGGACTAGCGGGACAGGAGATACGCAGTATTTT.

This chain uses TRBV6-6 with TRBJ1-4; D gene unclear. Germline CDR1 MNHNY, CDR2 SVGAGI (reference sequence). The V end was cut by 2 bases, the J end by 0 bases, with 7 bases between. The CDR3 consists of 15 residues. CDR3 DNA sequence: TGTGCCAGCAGTTACGTGAGCGCAACTAATGAAAAACTGTTTTTT. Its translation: CASSYVSATNEKLFF.

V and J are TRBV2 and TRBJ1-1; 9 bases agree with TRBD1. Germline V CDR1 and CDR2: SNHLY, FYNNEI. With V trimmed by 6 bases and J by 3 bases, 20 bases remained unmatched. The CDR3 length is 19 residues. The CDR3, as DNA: TGTGCCAGCAGGGGGACAGGGAGTATCGGGAGAAGGTCGGACACTGAAGCTTTCTTT. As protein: CASRGTGSIGRRSDTEAFF.

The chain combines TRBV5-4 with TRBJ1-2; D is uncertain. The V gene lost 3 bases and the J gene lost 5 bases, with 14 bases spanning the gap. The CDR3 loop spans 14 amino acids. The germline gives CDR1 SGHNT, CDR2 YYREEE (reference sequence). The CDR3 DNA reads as TGTGCCAGCAGCTCTGCTCTCTCCGGTTATGGCTACACCTTC. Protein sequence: CASSSALSGYGYTF.

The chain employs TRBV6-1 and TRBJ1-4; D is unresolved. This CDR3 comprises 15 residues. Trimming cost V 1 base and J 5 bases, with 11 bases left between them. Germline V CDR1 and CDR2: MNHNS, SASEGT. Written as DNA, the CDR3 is TGTGCCAGCAGTGAAGGTCTAGGTGGAAATGAAAAACTGTTTTTT. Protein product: CASSEGLGGNEKLFF.

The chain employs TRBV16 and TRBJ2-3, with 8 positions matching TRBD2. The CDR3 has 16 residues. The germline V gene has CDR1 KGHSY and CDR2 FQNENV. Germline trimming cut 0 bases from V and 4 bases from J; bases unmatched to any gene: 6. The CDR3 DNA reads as TGTGCCAGCAGCCAATCTAACAGCGGGAGCTCAGATACGCAGTATTTT. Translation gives CASSQSNSGSSDTQYF. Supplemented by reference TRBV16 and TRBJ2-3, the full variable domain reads GEEVAQTPKHLVRGEGQKAKLYCAPIKGHSYVFWYQQVLKNEFKFLISFQNENVFDETGMPKERFSAKCLPNSPCSLEIQATKLEDSAVYFCASSQSNSGSSDTQYFGPGTRLTVL.

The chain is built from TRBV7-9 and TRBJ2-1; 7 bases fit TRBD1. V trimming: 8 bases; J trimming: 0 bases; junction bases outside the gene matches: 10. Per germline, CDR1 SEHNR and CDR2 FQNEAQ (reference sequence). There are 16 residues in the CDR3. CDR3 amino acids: CASSQGTAASYNEQFF. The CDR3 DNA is TGTGCCAGCTCCCAGGGGACAGCGGCCTCCTACAATGAGCAGTTCTTC.

In DNA form, the CDR3 reads TGTGCCAGCAGGACAGGGGGAGAAGAGACCCAGTACTTC. This gives the protein CASRTGGEETQYF. The V and J genes are TRBV28 and TRBJ2-5; 9 bases fit TRBD1. Germline V CDR1 and CDR2: MDHEN, SYDVKM. CDR3 length equals 13 residues. Unmatched junction bases numbered 2, after V lost 6 bases and J lost 3 bases.

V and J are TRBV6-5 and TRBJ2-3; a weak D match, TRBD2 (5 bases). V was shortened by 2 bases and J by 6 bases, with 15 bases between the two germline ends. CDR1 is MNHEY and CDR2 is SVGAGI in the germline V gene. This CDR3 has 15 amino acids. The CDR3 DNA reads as TGTGCCAGCAGTTACGTCCGGACCGGAGGCGATACGCAGTATTTT. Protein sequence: CASSYVRTGGDTQYF.

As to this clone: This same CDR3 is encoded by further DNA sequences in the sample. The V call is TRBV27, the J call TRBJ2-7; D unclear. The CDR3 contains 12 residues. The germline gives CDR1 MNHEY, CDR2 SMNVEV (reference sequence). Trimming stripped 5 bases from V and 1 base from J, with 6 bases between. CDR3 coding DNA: TGTGCCAGCAGTCCCCCATCCTACGAGCAGTACTTC. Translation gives CASSPPSYEQYF.

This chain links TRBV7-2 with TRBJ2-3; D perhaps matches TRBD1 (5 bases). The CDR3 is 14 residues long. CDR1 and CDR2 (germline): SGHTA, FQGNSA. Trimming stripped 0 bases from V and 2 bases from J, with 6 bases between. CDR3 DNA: TGTGCCAGCAGCTTAGCGACAGCCACAGATACGCAGTATTTT. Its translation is CASSLATATDTQYF.

The DNA of the CDR3 is TGCGCCAGCAGTGGATCCTGTAGACAGGGGTCAGGAAACACCATATATTTT. Translating it yields CASSGSCRQGSGNTIYF. V usage is TRBV10-1 and J usage is TRBJ1-3; TRBD1 matches at 8 bases. This CDR3 is built from 17 residues. CDR1 is WNHNN, CDR2 SYGVQD, per germline (reference sequence). The ends lost 4 bases at V and 4 bases at J; junction bases unmatched: 12.

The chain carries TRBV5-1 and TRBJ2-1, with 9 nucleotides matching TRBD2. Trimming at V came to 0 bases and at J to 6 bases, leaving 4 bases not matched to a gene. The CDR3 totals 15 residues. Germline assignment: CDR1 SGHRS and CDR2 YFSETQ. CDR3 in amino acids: CASSLGAGGPNEQFF. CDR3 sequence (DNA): TGCGCCAGCAGCTTGGGGGCGGGAGGGCCCAATGAGCAGTTCTTC.